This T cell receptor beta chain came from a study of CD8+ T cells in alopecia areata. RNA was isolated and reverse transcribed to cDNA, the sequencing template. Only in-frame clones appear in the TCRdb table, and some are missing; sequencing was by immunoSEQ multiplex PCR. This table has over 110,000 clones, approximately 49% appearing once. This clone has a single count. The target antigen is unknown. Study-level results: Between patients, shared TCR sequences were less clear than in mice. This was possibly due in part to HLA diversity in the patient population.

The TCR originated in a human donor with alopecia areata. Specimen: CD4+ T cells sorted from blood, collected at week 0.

The CDR3 spells CASSLTLGTQYF. The CDR3 coding sequence is TGCGCCAGCAGCTTGACTCTAGGGACCCAGTACTTC. The chain joins TRBV5-1 to TRBJ2-5; D gene unclear. V was shortened by 1 base and J by 7 bases, with 8 bases between the two germline ends. Germline CDR1 reads SGHRS; CDR2 reads YFSETQ. The length of the CDR3 is 12 residues.